Listed here is a single TCR beta chain. The data originate from a study of blood T cell repertoires in COVID-19. The authors' processing: Reference gene primer amplification gave nucleated cell count estimates. Measured with immunoSEQ multiplex PCR; TCRdb has only the in-frame clones, and not every one. For V, J and clone size, that table is used; D and trimming come from the DNA. This table holds over 150,000 clones, approximately 80% found once. The V and J ends lost 7 bases and 4 bases respectively, with 18 bases between them. The germline V gene encodes CDR1 SGHRS and CDR2 YFSETQ. The CDR3 runs to 14 residues.

This sequence was found in a woman of 80 years or more with active or convalescent COVID-19. The chain couples TRBV5-1 to TRBJ2-7; possibly TRBD1 for D (6 bases). Sequences were obtained from peripheral blood. The CDR3 region has the DNA TGCGCCAGCGGACAAGTGGGGGCCGTGTACGAGCAGTACTTC. This translates into CASGQVGAVYEQYF.